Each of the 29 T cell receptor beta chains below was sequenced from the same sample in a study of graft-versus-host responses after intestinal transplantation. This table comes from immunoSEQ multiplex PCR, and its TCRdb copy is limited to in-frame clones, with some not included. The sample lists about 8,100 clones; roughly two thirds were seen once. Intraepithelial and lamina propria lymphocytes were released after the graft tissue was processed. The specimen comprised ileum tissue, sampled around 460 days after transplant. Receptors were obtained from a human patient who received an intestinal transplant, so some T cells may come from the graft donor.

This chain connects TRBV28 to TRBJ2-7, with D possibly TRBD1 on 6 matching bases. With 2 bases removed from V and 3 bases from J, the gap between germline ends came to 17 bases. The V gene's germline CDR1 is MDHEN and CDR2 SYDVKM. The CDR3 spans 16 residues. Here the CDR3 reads CASSLIPDSGGYEQYF. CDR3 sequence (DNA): TGTGCCAGCAGTTTAATCCCGGACAGTGGAGGCTACGAGCAGTACTTC. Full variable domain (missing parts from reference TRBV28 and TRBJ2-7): DVKVTQSSRYLVKRTGEKVFLECVQDMDHENMFWYRQDPGLGLRLIYFSYDVKMKEKGDIPEGYSVSREKKERFSLILESASTNQTSMYLCASSLIPDSGGYEQYFGPGTRLTVT.

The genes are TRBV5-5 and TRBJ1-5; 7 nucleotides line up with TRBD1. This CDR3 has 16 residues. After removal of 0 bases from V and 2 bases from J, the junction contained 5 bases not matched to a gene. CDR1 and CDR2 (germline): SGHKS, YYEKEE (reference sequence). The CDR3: CASSLDGGQGNQPQHF. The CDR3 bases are TGTGCCAGCAGCTTGGATGGAGGACAGGGCAATCAGCCCCAGCATTTT.

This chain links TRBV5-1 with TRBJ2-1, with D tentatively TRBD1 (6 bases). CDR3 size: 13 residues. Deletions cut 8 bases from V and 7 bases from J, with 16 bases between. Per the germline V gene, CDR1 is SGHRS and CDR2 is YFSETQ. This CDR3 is CASTKLQGNEQFF. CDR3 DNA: TGCGCCAGTACGAAACTACAGGGTAATGAGCAGTTCTTC.

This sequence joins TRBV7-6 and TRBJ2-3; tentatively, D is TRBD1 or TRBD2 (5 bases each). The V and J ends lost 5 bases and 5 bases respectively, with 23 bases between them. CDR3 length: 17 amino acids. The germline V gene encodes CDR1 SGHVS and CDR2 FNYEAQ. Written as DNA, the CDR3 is TGTGCCAGCAGCCTCCACGTGGGGGACCCCGAAGGAGATACGCAGTATTTT. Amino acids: CASSLHVGDPEGDTQYF.

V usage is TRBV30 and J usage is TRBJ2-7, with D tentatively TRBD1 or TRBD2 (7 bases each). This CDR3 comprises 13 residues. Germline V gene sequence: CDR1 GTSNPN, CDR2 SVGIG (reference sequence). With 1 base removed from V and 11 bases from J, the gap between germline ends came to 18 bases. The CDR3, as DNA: TGTGCCTGGAGTGCCCGGCAGGGGGGGGTCAAGTACTTC. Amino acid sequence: CAWSARQGGVKYF. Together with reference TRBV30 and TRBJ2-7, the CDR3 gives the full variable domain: SQTIHQWPATLVQPVGSPLSLECTVEGTSNPNLYWYRQAAGRGLQLLFYSVGIGQISSEVPQNLSASRPQDRQFILSSKKLLLSDSGFYLCAWSARQGGVKYFGPGTRLTVT.

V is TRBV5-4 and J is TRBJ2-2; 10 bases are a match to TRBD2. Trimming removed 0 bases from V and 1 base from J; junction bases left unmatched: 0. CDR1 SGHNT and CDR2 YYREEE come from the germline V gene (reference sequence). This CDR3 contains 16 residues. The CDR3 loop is CASSLGLAGNTGELFF. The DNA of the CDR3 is TGTGCCAGCAGCTTGGGACTAGCGGGGAACACCGGGGAGCTGTTTTTT.

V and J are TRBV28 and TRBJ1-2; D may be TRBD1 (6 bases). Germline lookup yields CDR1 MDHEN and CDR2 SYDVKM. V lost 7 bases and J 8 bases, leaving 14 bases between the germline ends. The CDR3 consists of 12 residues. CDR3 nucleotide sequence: TGTGCCAGCAACTGGGGGGCGGGAGGCTACACCTTC. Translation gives CASNWGAGGYTF.

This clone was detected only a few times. CDR3 region: CASRLTSSYEQYV. The CDR3 DNA sequence: TGTGCCAGCAGGCTGACAAGCTCCTACGAGCAGTACGTC. The chain carries TRBV6-1 and TRBJ2-7, with D unresolved. Trimming took off 6 bases at V and 0 bases at J, with 9 bases between the two ends. From germline, CDR1 is MNHNS and CDR2 SASEGT. The CDR3 has 13 residues.

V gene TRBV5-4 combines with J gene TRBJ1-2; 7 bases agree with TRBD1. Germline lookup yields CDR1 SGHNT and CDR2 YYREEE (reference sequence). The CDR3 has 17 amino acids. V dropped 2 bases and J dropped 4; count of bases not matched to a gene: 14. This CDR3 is CASSFLGVGRGAYGYTF. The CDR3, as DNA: TGTGCCAGCAGCTTTTTAGGCGTCGGCAGGGGGGCCTATGGCTACACCTTC.

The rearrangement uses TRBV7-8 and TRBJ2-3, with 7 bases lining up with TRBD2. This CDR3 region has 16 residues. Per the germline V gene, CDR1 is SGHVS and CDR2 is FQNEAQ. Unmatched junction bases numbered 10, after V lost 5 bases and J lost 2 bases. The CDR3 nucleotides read TGTGCCAGCAGCCCCTCCGCTAGCGGCTACACAGATACGCAGTATTTT. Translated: CASSPSASGYTDTQYF.

Here the CDR3 reads CASSQVRERVGQFF. DNA for the CDR3: TGTGCCAGCAGCCAAGTTAGGGAGCGGGTCGGGCAGTTCTTC. The chain is built from TRBV14 and TRBJ2-1, with a possible D match to TRBD2 (6 bases). V was pared by 1 base and J by 12 bases, with 16 bases between. The CDR3 runs to 14 residues. The germline gives CDR1 SGHDN, CDR2 FVKESK.

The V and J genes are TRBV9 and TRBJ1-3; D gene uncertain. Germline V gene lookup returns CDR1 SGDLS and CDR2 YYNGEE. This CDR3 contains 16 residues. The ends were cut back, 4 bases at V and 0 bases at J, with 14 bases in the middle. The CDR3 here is CASSYPRARSGNTIYF. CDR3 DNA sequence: TGTGCCAGCAGCTACCCGAGGGCCCGCTCTGGAAACACCATATATTTT.

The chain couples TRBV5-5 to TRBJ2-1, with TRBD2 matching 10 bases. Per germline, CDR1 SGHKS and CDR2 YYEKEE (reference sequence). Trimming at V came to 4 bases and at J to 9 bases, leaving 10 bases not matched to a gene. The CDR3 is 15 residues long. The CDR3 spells CASSPGLAGEGEQFF. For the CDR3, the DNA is TGTGCCAGCAGCCCCGGGCTAGCGGGGGAGGGTGAGCAGTTCTTC.

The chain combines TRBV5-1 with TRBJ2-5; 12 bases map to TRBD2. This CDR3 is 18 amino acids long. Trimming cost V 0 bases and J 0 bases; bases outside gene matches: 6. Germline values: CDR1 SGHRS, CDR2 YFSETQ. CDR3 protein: CASSLGSSGGADQETQYF. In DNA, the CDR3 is TGCGCCAGCAGCTTGGGGTCTAGCGGGGGGGCAGACCAAGAGACCCAGTACTTC.

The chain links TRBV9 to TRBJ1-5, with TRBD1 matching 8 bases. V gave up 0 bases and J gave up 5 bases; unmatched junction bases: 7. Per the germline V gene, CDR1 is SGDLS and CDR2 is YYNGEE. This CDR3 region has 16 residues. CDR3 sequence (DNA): TGTGCCAGCAGCGTAGGACAGGGGACTTCGGATCAGCCCCAGCATTTT. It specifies CASSVGQGTSDQPQHF.

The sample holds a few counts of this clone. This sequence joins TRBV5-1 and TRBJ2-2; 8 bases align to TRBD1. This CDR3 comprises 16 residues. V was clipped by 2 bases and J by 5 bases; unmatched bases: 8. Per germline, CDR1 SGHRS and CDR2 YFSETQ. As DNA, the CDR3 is TGCGCCAGCAGCTTAGGCGGACAGGGCGGGACCGGGGAGCTGTTTTTT. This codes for CASSLGGQGGTGELFF. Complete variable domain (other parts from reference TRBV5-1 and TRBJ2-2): KAGVTQTPRYLIKTRGQQVTLSCSPISGHRSVSWYQQTPGQGLQFLFEYFSETQRNKGNFPGRFSGRQFSNSRSEMNVSTLELGDSALYLCASSLGGQGGTGELFFGEGSRLTVL.

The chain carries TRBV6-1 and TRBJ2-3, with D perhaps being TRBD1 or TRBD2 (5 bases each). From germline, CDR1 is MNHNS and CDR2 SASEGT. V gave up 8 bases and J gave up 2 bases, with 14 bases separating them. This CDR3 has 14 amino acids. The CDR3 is CASAYGGPTDTQYF. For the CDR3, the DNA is TGTGCCAGCGCCTATGGGGGTCCCACAGATACGCAGTATTTT.

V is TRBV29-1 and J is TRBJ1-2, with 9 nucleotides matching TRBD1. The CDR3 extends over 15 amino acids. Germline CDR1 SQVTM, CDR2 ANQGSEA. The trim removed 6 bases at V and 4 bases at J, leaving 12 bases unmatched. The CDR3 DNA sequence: TGCAGCGTCCCCACTACACAGGGGGCACTCTATGGCTACACCTTC. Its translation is CSVPTTQGALYGYTF.

This chain's CDR3 is CASSLVRGGSYNEQFF. The CDR3 DNA reads TGTGCCAGCAGCTTGGTGCGGGGGGGCTCCTACAATGAGCAGTTCTTC. The chain recombines TRBV5-8 with TRBJ2-1; 9 bases fit TRBD2. V dropped 0 bases and J dropped 0; count of bases not matched to a gene: 1. In germline, CDR1 is SGHTS, CDR2 YDEGEE. The CDR3 has 16 amino acids. The variable domain in full, with the rest retrieved from reference TRBV5-8 and TRBJ2-1, is EAGVTQSPTHLIKTRGQQATLRCSPISGHTSVYWYQQALGLGLQFLLWYDEGEERNRGNFPPRFSGRQFPNYSSELNVNALELEDSALYLCASSLVRGGSYNEQFFGPGTRLTVL.

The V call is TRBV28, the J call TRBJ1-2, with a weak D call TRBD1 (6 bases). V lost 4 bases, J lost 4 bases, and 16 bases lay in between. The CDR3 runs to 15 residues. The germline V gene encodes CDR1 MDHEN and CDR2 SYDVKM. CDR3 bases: TGTGCCAGCAGTTCCGGGTCGGGGGCCTTCTATGGCTACACCTTC. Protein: CASSSGSGAFYGYTF.

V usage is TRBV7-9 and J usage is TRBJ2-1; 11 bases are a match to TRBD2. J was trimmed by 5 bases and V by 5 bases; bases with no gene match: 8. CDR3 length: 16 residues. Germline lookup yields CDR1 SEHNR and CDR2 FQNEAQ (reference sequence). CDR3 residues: CASSPHSGRVDNEQFF. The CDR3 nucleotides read TGTGCCAGCAGCCCCCATAGCGGGAGGGTCGACAATGAGCAGTTCTTC.

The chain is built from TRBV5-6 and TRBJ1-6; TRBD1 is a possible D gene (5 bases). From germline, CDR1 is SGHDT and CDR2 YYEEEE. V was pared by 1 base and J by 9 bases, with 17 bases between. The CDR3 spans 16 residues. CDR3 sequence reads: CASSLWVQGGGSPLHF. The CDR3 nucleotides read TGTGCCAGCAGCTTGTGGGTTCAGGGCGGCGGTTCACCCCTCCACTTT.

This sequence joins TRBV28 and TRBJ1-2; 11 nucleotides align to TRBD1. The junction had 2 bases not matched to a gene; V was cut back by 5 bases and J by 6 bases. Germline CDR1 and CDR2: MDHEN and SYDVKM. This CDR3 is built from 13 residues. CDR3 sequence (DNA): TGTGCCAGCAGTCCGGGACAGGGGGATGGCTACACCTTC. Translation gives CASSPGQGDGYTF.

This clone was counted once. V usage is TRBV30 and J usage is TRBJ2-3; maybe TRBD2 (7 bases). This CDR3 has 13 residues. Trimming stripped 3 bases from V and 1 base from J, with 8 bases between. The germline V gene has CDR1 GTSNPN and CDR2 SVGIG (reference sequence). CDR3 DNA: TGTGCCTGGAGCGGGGGGCGCACAGATACGCAGTATTTT. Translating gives CAWSGGRTDTQYF.

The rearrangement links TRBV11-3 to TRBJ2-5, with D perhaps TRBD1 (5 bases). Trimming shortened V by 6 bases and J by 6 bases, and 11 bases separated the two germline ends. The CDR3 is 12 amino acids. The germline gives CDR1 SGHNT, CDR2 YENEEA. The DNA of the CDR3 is TGTGCCAGCAGACTTCGACAGAAGACCCAGTACTTC. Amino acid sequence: CASRLRQKTQYF.

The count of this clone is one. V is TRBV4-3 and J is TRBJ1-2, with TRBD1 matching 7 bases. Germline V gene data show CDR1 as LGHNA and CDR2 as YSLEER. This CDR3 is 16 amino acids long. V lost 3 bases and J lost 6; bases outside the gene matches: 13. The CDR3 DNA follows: TGCGCCAGCAGCCAGGACCCCGGGACAGCCCTAGATGGCTACACCTTC. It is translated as CASSQDPGTALDGYTF.

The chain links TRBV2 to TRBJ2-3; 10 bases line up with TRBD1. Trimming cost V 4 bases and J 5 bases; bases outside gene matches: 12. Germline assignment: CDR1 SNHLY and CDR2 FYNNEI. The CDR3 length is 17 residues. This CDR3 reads CASSGNPGQGRGDTQYF. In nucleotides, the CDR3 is TGTGCCAGCAGTGGTAATCCGGGACAGGGGCGGGGAGATACGCAGTATTTT.

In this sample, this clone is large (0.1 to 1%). The DNA for the CDR3 is TGTGCCAGCAGTCCTGTGACTAGATTGGTCGCCGATACGCAGTATTTT. Protein product: CASSPVTRLVADTQYF. The V call is TRBV28, the J call TRBJ2-3; D is possibly TRBD2 (6 bases). The V and J ends lost 5 bases and 6 bases respectively, with 21 bases between them. This CDR3 is built from 16 residues. The germline V gene encodes CDR1 MDHEN and CDR2 SYDVKM.

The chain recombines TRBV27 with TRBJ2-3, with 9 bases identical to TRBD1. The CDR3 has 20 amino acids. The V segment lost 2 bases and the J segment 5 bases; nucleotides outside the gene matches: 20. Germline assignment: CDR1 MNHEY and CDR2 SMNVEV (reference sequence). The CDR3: CASSLNGAVGRTGALDTQYF. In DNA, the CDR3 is TGTGCCAGCAGTTTAAATGGGGCCGTGGGACGGACAGGGGCCTTAGATACGCAGTATTTT.